This T cell receptor beta chain derives from a study of shared clonotypes between healthy human individuals. Study-wide findings and caveats: A limitation of the genetic and exposure-history diversity represented arose from few donors. In a handful of donors, around 4.8% of naive CD4 clonotypes appeared in common.

It was CD45RO-negative cells, positively selected for CCR7, that made up naive CD8 cells, with terminally differentiated effector memory CD45RA+ cells excluded. The CDR3 loop spans 19 amino acids. Germline V CDR1 and CDR2: SGDLS, YYNGEE. Trimming at V came to 4 bases and at J to 4 bases, leaving 17 bases not matched to a gene. Worth noting for this clone: The antigen is not known.

The deep-level immunoSEQ assay was used. Clones were sequenced by immunoSEQ multiplex PCR, and TCRdb holds only the in-frame ones, with some missing. Of hundreds of thousands of clones in the sample, around 92% were seen once. Sequencing was performed on naive CD8+ T cells sorted from blood. The rearrangement joins TRBV9 to TRBJ2-2, with TRBD2 identical over 9 bases. This TCR was sampled from a man aged 25-45 years in good health. CDR3 amino acids: CASSTRWASGKDLTGELFF. CDR3 sequence (DNA): TGTGCCAGCAGCACCCGATGGGCTAGCGGGAAGGATCTCACCGGGGAGCTGTTTTTT.